This TCR beta chain appears in the sequencing data of a study of T-cell reconstitution after alpha-beta-depleted transplantation in children. CDR1 is SGDLS, CDR2 YYNGEE, per germline. The CDR3 is 14 amino acids. With 4 bases clipped from V and 8 bases from J, the junction kept 8 bases outside the gene matches. This clonotype was detected a few times. A TCRbeta library incorporating unique molecular identifiers was prepared. Via MiXCR, TCRdb re-called the PCR reads, giving one row per CDR3 protein. The sample has 610,000 or so distinct CDR3 sequences, 25% to 30% seen once. The chain has TRBV9 and TRBJ1-4; 7 bases match TRBD1. This TCR came from a boy under three years old with Wiskott-Aldrich syndrome, due to receive a stem cell transplant. Source: PBMCs, taken before TCRalphabeta/CD19-depleted stem cell transplant. CDR3 in DNA: TGTGCCAGCAGCTTCCGACAGGGATCCGAAAAACTGTTTTTT. It yields the protein CASSFRQGSEKLFF.